The next 14 T cell receptor beta chains were all read from a single sample in a study of CD8+ T cells in alopecia areata. RNA was isolated and reverse transcribed to cDNA, the sequencing template. Produced via immunoSEQ multiplex PCR; TCRdb's table is partial and in-frame only. The sample consists of some 150,000 clones, roughly nine tenths of them appearing once. Regarding treatment: oral pan-JAK inhibitor, 5-10 mg twice daily. Sequenced here: CD8+ T cells sorted from blood, sampled at week 4, from a patient treated with tofacitinib. The receptors shown here come from a human donor with alopecia areata.

This sequence joins TRBV2 and TRBJ2-7, with D perhaps matching TRBD2 (6 bases). This CDR3 is built from 13 residues. Trimming took off 4 bases at V and 4 bases at J, with 11 bases between the two ends. Germline-derived CDR1 and CDR2 are SNHLY and FYNNEI. CDR3 coding DNA: TGTGCCAGCAGTGTAGGAGGGAGTTACGAGCAGTACTTC. Translated, it gives CASSVGGSYEQYF.

As DNA, the CDR3 is TGTGCCAGCAGCTTAGGGGTCGGGGCTAGCCGATTCCATGAGCAGTTCTTC. Translated: CASSLGVGASRFHEQFF. This chain uses TRBV11-3 with TRBJ2-1; D tentatively fits TRBD1 or TRBD2 (5 bases each). Between the trimmed V and J ends, which lost 1 base and 8 bases, there was a span of 21 bases. The CDR3 extends over 17 amino acids. In germline, CDR1 is SGHNT, CDR2 YENEEA. Full variable domain (missing parts from reference TRBV11-3 and TRBJ2-1): EAGVVQSPRYKIIEKKQPVAFWCNPISGHNTLYWYLQNLGQGPELLIRYENEEAVDDSQLPKDRFSAERLKGVDSTLKIQPAELGDSAVYLCASSLGVGASRFHEQFFGPGTRLTVL.

As DNA, the CDR3 is TGCGCCAGCAGCTTGGGGACTTCCGCGTACAATGAGCAGTTCTTC. Translation gives CASSLGTSAYNEQFF. The chain has TRBV5-1 and TRBJ2-1, with a possible D match to TRBD2 (5 bases). Germline loops: CDR1 SGHRS, CDR2 YFSETQ. The CDR3 spans 15 residues. The ends were cut back, 0 bases at V and 4 bases at J, with 11 bases in the middle.

J is TRBJ2-6 and V is TRBV19, with D possibly TRBD2 on 6 matching bases. Germline V gene lookup returns CDR1 LNHDA and CDR2 SQIVND (reference sequence). This CDR3 is 15 amino acids long. V dropped 8 bases and J dropped 1 base, with 12 bases sitting between them. CDR3 in DNA: TGTGCCAGTCAGCCCGCGGGATCTGGGGCCAACGTCCTGACTTTC. Its translation is CASQPAGSGANVLTF.

This chain links TRBV13 with TRBJ2-2; TRBD2 might be the D (6 bases). This CDR3 spans 15 amino acids. Trimming cost V 7 bases and J 1 base, with 13 bases left between them. Germline V gene sequence: CDR1 PRHDT, CDR2 FYEKMQ (reference sequence). The CDR3 nucleotides read TGTGCCAGCACCGAGGGACTCCTGAACACCGGGGAGCTGTTTTTT. Amino acid sequence: CASTEGLLNTGELFF.

This clone appeared many times. DNA for the CDR3: TGTGCCAGCAGCCGATGGACATTTGAGCAGTTCTTC. Protein sequence: CASSRWTFEQFF. This chain joins TRBV11-2 and TRBJ2-1; the D gene is possibly TRBD1 (5 bases). Trimming pared 5 bases from V and 9 bases from J, leaving 11 bases between. CDR1 is SGHAT, CDR2 FQNNGV, per germline. There are 12 residues in the CDR3.

The rearrangement joins TRBV29-1 to TRBJ2-2, with a weak D call TRBD2 (7 bases). The CDR3 sequence is 16 residues long. Germline CDR1 and CDR2: SQVTM and ANQGSEA. The V end lost 4 bases, the J end lost 7 bases, and 22 bases lay between the germline ends. As DNA, the CDR3 is TGCAGCGTTGCGGCCCAGCGGGCGGGGGCGATCGGGGAGCTGTTTTTT. Protein: CSVAAQRAGAIGELFF.

The rearrangement joins TRBV6-6 to TRBJ2-7; D gene uncertain. This CDR3 is 16 amino acids long. V lost 2 bases to trimming and J lost 3 bases, with 17 bases between them. Germline CDR1 is MNHNY and CDR2 is SVGAGI (reference sequence). CDR3 bases: TGTGCCAGCAGTTACCCCGGTTGGGGAAAGAACTACGAGCAGTACTTC. Encoded protein: CASSYPGWGKNYEQYF.

This clone was observed a single time. This chain joins TRBV4-1 and TRBJ2-7; 8 bases agree with TRBD2. Germline V gene data show CDR1 as MGHRA and CDR2 as YSYEKL. Trimming took 1 base from V and 2 from J; bases not matched to a gene: 7. This CDR3 is 16 amino acids long. The CDR3 sequence: CASSQGILAVPYEQYF. CDR3 nucleotide sequence: TGCGCCAGCAGCCAAGGCATACTAGCGGTACCCTACGAGCAGTACTTC.

The rearrangement uses TRBV29-1 and TRBJ1-2; no reliable D call. V was trimmed by 1 base and J by 8 bases, leaving 14 bases between them. The CDR3 loop spans 13 amino acids. Germline lookup yields CDR1 SQVTM and CDR2 ANQGSEA. CDR3 DNA sequence: TGCAGCGTTGAAGCCCTGCCCCTCATGGGCTACACCTTC. Protein sequence: CSVEALPLMGYTF.

The rearrangement uses TRBV2 and TRBJ1-2; 9 positions match TRBD1. Germline V gene lookup returns CDR1 SNHLY and CDR2 FYNNEI. V lost 9 bases to trimming and J lost 0 bases; unmatched junction nucleotides: 14. The CDR3 loop spans 17 amino acids. The CDR3 loop reads CARGVGQGRFPNYGYTF. The CDR3 DNA reads TGTGCCAGGGGAGTCGGACAGGGGAGGTTCCCTAACTATGGCTACACCTTC.

This chain connects TRBV10-3 to TRBJ2-5; the D is unclear. Looked up from germline, CDR1 is ENHRY and CDR2 is SYGVKD. Deletions cut 0 bases from V and 1 base from J, with 6 bases between. This CDR3 has 14 residues. The CDR3 region is CAISESGIQETQYF. Here the CDR3 DNA reads TGTGCCATCAGTGAGTCAGGGATCCAAGAGACCCAGTACTTC.

This chain uses TRBV7-9 with TRBJ2-5; no definite D call. Germline V gene lookup returns CDR1 SEHNR and CDR2 FQNEAQ (reference sequence). V dropped 3 bases and J dropped 2 bases, with 10 bases sitting between them. The CDR3 is 14 amino acids. In DNA, the CDR3 is TGTGCCAGCAGCTTTGGTACTCGTCAAGAGACCCAGTACTTC. Protein sequence: CASSFGTRQETQYF.

The V call is TRBV27, the J call TRBJ2-3; 7 nucleotides line up with TRBD1. V trimming: 2 bases; J trimming: 1 base; junction bases outside the gene matches: 12. Germline V gene lookup returns CDR1 MNHEY and CDR2 SMNVEV (reference sequence). The CDR3 extends over 18 amino acids. The CDR3 region is CASSLGPPGTDRTDTQYF. CDR3 DNA: TGTGCCAGCAGTTTAGGTCCCCCCGGGACAGACCGCACAGATACGCAGTATTTT.